This passage covers 18 T cell receptor beta chains from one sample sequenced in a study of blood T cell repertoires in COVID-19. Sequenced by immunoSEQ multiplex PCR; TCRdb stores in-frame clones only, minus some. The sample lists about 160,000 clones, approximately 79% occurring once. Input material: peripheral blood. These receptors originate from a woman in her thirties or forties with COVID-19, enrolled during active disease.

This clone was counted once. This chain uses TRBV6-5 with TRBJ2-5; TRBD1 matches 9 bases. The CDR3 runs to 16 residues. Per germline, CDR1 MNHEY and CDR2 SVGAGI. Trimming cost V 1 base and J 1 base; bases outside gene matches: 4. CDR3 DNA: TGTGCCAGCAGTTACTGGGGACAGGGTCCCCAAGAGACCCAGTACTTC. Protein: CASSYWGQGPQETQYF.

This clone has only a few counts. The V and J genes are TRBV3-1 (or the pseudogene TRBV3-2) and TRBJ1-4; a weak D match, TRBD1 (6 bases). V lost 6 bases and J 8 bases, leaving 16 bases between the germline ends. From germline, CDR1 is LGHDT and CDR2 YNNKEL (reference sequence). The CDR3 has 14 amino acids. This CDR3 reads CASSKGQYSEKLFF. The CDR3 nucleotides are TGTGCCAGCAGTAAAGGACAGTACTCAGAAAAACTGTTTTTT.

The chain recombines TRBV19 with TRBJ2-3; D gene uncertain. Trimming took off 5 bases at V and 6 bases at J, with 12 bases between the two ends. Germline V gene data show CDR1 as LNHDA and CDR2 as SQIVND (reference sequence). This CDR3 comprises 13 residues. The DNA of the CDR3 is TGTGCCAGTAGTTCTTCTACTCGGGATACGCAGTATTTT. It translates to CASSSSTRDTQYF.

The V gene is TRBV28, the J gene TRBJ1-4; D is perhaps TRBD1 (5 bases). The CDR3 contains 15 residues. V was pared by 4 bases and J by 8 bases, with 17 bases between. Germline values: CDR1 MDHEN, CDR2 SYDVKM. The chain's CDR3 is CASSSSTAAAEKLFF. Written as DNA, the CDR3 is TGTGCCAGCAGTTCATCGACAGCTGCTGCGGAAAAACTGTTTTTT.

The rearrangement joins TRBV6-5 to TRBJ2-2; TRBD1 aligns across 10 bases. V lost 5 bases and J lost 4; bases outside the gene matches: 4. This CDR3 is built from 15 residues. Looked up from germline, CDR1 is MNHEY and CDR2 is SVGAGI. In nucleotides, the CDR3 is TGTGCCAGCAGTCGGGACAGGGGTCGCACCGGGGAGCTGTTTTTT. Amino acids: CASSRDRGRTGELFF.

V and J are TRBV7-3 and TRBJ2-1, with 12 bases aligning to TRBD2. The CDR3 covers 18 residues. Trimming cost V 0 bases and J 7 bases; bases outside gene matches: 10. CDR1 is SGHTA and CDR2 is FQGTGA in the germline V gene. The CDR3: CASSLTGGLAGRWNEQFF. The CDR3 region has the DNA TGTGCCAGCAGCTTAACAGGTGGACTAGCGGGAAGATGGAATGAGCAGTTCTTC. The full variable domain, completed using reference TRBV7-3 and TRBJ2-1, is GAGVSQTPSNKVTEKGKYVELRCDPISGHTALYWYRQSLGQGPEFLIYFQGTGAADDSGLPNDRFFAVRPEGSVSTLKIQRTERGDSAVYLCASSLTGGLAGRWNEQFFGPGTRLTVL.

This clone turned up a few times. The V and J genes are TRBV29-1 and TRBJ2-3; TRBD2 matches at 8 bases. The germline V gene encodes CDR1 SQVTM and CDR2 ANQGSEA. Trimming at V came to 1 base and at J to 4 bases, leaving 4 bases not matched to a gene. This CDR3 has 14 amino acids. CDR3 sequence: CSVEGLARADTQYF. As DNA, the CDR3 is TGCAGCGTTGAAGGACTAGCGAGGGCAGATACGCAGTATTTT.

The chain employs TRBV13 and TRBJ2-5; TRBD2 matches at 7 bases. The CDR3 runs 14 residues. V trimming: 5 bases; J trimming: 5 bases; junction bases outside the gene matches: 8. Germline CDR1 is PRHDT and CDR2 is FYEKMQ (reference sequence). The CDR3 region is CASSKTSWEETQYF. The CDR3 DNA is TGTGCCAGCAGCAAGACTAGCTGGGAGGAGACCCAGTACTTC.

This chain joins TRBV19 and TRBJ1-5; D remains ambiguous. The CDR3 is 16 residues long. The V gene lost 5 bases and the J gene lost 0 bases, with 14 bases spanning the gap. The V gene's germline CDR1 is LNHDA and CDR2 SQIVND (reference sequence). The CDR3 region is CASSPRGTNSNQPQHF. DNA for the CDR3: TGTGCCAGTAGTCCGCGAGGCACGAATAGCAATCAGCCCCAGCATTTT.

The CDR3, as DNA: TGTGCCAGCAGTCCATACGACAGGGGTAGGAGTACTGAAGCTTTCTTT. Translated: CASSPYDRGRSTEAFF. V gene TRBV6-2 or TRBV6-3 combines with J gene TRBJ1-1; 8 positions agree with TRBD1. V was pared by 5 bases and J by 5 bases, with 13 bases of the junction left unmatched. Germline V gives CDR1 MNHEY, CDR2 SVGEGT. The CDR3 extends over 16 amino acids.

The chain links TRBV7-2 to TRBJ2-1; 9 nucleotides line up with TRBD2. The CDR3 contains 15 residues. Germline assignment: CDR1 SGHTA and CDR2 FQGNSA. Trimming at V came to 10 bases and at J to 5 bases, leaving 12 bases not matched to a gene. CDR3 nucleotides: TGTGCCATTACTCGGGGACTAGCCCTCGACAATGAGCAGTTCTTC. This sequence encodes CAITRGLALDNEQFF.

The chain recombines TRBV10-2 with TRBJ2-1; the match to TRBD2 covers 9 bases. CDR1 and CDR2 from the germline V gene are WSHSY and SAAADI. The length of the CDR3 is 15 residues. Trimming took 4 bases from V and 8 from J; bases not matched to a gene: 9. DNA for the CDR3: TGCGCCAGCAGTGTTGGGACTAGCCGATCCGATGAGCAGTTCTTC. Protein product: CASSVGTSRSDEQFF.

The chain uses TRBV12-3 or TRBV12-4 and TRBJ2-5; D is perhaps TRBD2 (6 bases). The CDR3 consists of 12 residues. With 2 bases removed from V and 8 bases from J, the gap between germline ends came to 9 bases. Written as DNA, the CDR3 is TGTGCCAGCAGTTTAATACTAGCCACCCAGTACTTC. It translates to CASSLILATQYF.

The chain recombines TRBV19 with TRBJ2-7; no definite D call. CDR3 length: 14 residues. V gave up 3 bases and J gave up 3 bases, with 12 bases separating them. CDR1 is LNHDA and CDR2 is SQIVND in the germline V gene (reference sequence). The CDR3, as DNA: TGTGCCAGTAGTATCGCAGGCACCGGCTACGAGCAGTACTTC. Translated, it gives CASSIAGTGYEQYF.

This clone occurred a few times. V and J are TRBV9 and TRBJ1-4; D ambiguous. Germline lookup yields CDR1 SGDLS and CDR2 YYNGEE. V shed 0 bases and J shed 2 bases, with 8 bases lying between them. This CDR3 has 15 residues. CDR3 loop: CASSVAGGTNEKLFF. The CDR3 DNA is TGTGCCAGCAGCGTAGCTGGAGGGACTAATGAAAAACTGTTTTTT. Based on the CDR3 plus reference TRBV9 and TRBJ1-4, the full variable domain is DSGVTQTPKHLITATGQRVTLRCSPRSGDLSVYWYQQSLDQGLQFLIQYYNGEERAKGNILERFSAQQFPDLHSELNLSSLELGDSALYFCASSVAGGTNEKLFFGSGTQLSVL.

The chain is built from TRBV28 and TRBJ2-1, with 8 bases matching TRBD2. Germline V gene data show CDR1 as MDHEN and CDR2 as SYDVKM. The CDR3 spans 17 residues. Trimming took 6 bases from V and 1 from J; bases not matched to a gene: 11. CDR3 nucleotides: TGTGCCAGCAGAGGGACTAGGCTAAGTAGATCCTACAATGAGCAGTTCTTC. Translated, it gives CASRGTRLSRSYNEQFF.

In nucleotides, the CDR3 is TGTGCCAGCTCCCGGGGAGCGGGTTACCAAGAGACCCAGTACTTC. Translated, it gives CASSRGAGYQETQYF. V gene TRBV18 combines with J gene TRBJ2-5; weak D call: TRBD2 (6 bases). Germline lookup yields CDR1 KGHSH and CDR2 LQKENI. The CDR3 spans 15 residues. With 6 bases removed from V and 0 bases from J, the gap between germline ends came to 14 bases.

V gene TRBV5-1 combines with J gene TRBJ1-3, with TRBD1 matching 7 bases. Germline trimming cut 4 bases from V and 4 bases from J; bases unmatched to any gene: 8. CDR3 length: 15 amino acids. The germline CDR1 and CDR2 sequences are SGHRS and YFSETQ. The CDR3 region has the DNA TGCGCCAGCAGCCCACGACAGGGCTCGGGAAACACCATATATTTT. Residues: CASSPRQGSGNTIYF. Together with reference TRBV5-1 and TRBJ1-3, the CDR3 gives the full variable domain: KAGVTQTPRYLIKTRGQQVTLSCSPISGHRSVSWYQQTPGQGLQFLFEYFSETQRNKGNFPGRFSGRQFSNSRSEMNVSTLELGDSALYLCASSPRQGSGNTIYFGEGSWLTVV.